The 19 T cell receptor beta chains in this list originate from one sample, sequenced in a study of blood T cells in healthy people across ages. The use of a sample-barcoded 5' primer and a J-beta primer mix characterized a second PCR of 7 to 11 cycles. MiXCR, run by TCRdb on the 5' RACE reads, gives a single entry per CDR3 protein. The sample contains about 510,000 distinct CDR3 sequences, approximately 26% of which appear only once. The data were also submitted as part of a second study, on T cells of mothers and their children.

Sequenced input: blood. The receptors were sampled from a boy younger than 10 in good health.

This clonotype was counted only a few times. The rearrangement uses TRBV7-9 and TRBJ2-7; D perhaps matches TRBD1 (5 bases). This CDR3 has 15 amino acids. Germline V lookup: CDR1 SEHNR, CDR2 FQNEAQ (reference sequence). With 5 bases removed from V and 3 bases from J, the gap between germline ends came to 17 bases. CDR3 in DNA: TGTGCCAGCAGCCTCGACTTCGAAAGGGGCTACGAGCAGTACTTC. Translated, it gives CASSLDFERGYEQYF.

This chain links TRBV12-3 or TRBV12-4 with TRBJ2-3; tentatively, D is TRBD1 or TRBD2 (5 bases each). Trimming removed 3 bases at V and 4 bases at J, with 23 bases between. The CDR3 is made up of 18 amino acids. CDR3 sequence: CASSFPATGRSPPDTQYF. CDR3 nucleotide sequence: TGTGCCAGCAGTTTCCCGGCGACGGGACGGAGCCCTCCAGATACGCAGTATTTT.

In this sample, this clonotype turned up once. The chain has TRBV29-1 and TRBJ1-2, with a possible D match to TRBD1 (6 bases). Trimming took off 3 bases at V and 7 bases at J, with 12 bases between the two ends. Germline V gene lookup returns CDR1 SQVTM and CDR2 ANQGSEA. This CDR3 spans 12 amino acids. In DNA, the CDR3 is TGCAGCGTTGAGGGACACGCGTCTGGCTACACCTTC. The encoded protein is CSVEGHASGYTF.

There are a few counts of this clonotype. The chain uses TRBV15 and TRBJ1-5; D not certain. From germline, CDR1 is LNHNV and CDR2 YYDKDF (reference sequence). This CDR3 region has 12 residues. Deletions cut 2 bases from V and 5 bases from J, with 4 bases between. CDR3 DNA sequence: TGTGCCACCAGCAGAAGCGATCAGCCCCAGCATTTT. Translating it yields CATSRSDQPQHF.

This clonotype was observed a handful of times. The rearrangement uses TRBV5-1 and TRBJ1-2; weak D call: TRBD1 (5 bases). V dropped 0 bases and J dropped 6 bases, with 12 bases sitting between them. CDR1 SGHRS and CDR2 YFSETQ come from the germline V gene. The CDR3 consists of 14 residues. CDR3 loop: CASSLDPGPDGYTF. The CDR3 DNA follows: TGCGCCAGCAGCTTGGACCCGGGGCCGGATGGCTACACCTTC.

This clonotype has just a few counts. The genes are TRBV6-1 and TRBJ2-3; weak D call: TRBD2 (7 bases). Trimming removed 4 bases from V and 1 base from J, with 18 bases in between. CDR1 MNHNS and CDR2 SASEGT come from the germline V gene. CDR3 length: 17 amino acids. The CDR3 coding sequence is TGTGCCAGCAGTGCTCCTGCAAGGGGGGGGCGCACAGATACGCAGTATTTT. This encodes CASSAPARGGRTDTQYF.

Only a few counts were recorded for this clonotype. The chain is built from TRBV20-1 and TRBJ2-7, with no clear D. This CDR3 is 11 amino acids long. In germline, CDR1 is DFQATT, CDR2 SNEGSKA (reference sequence). V dropped 2 bases and J dropped 6 bases, with 8 bases sitting between them. CDR3 DNA sequence: TGCAGTGCTAGACTAGTGGGCGAGCAGTACTTC. Its protein product is CSARLVGEQYF.

This chain connects TRBV11-2 to TRBJ2-4; possibly TRBD2 for D (6 bases). The CDR3 contains 19 residues. The germline gives CDR1 SGHAT, CDR2 FQNNGV. Trimming removed 3 bases at V and 0 bases at J, with 21 bases between. CDR3 protein: CASSLFLGAGNLAKNIQYF. CDR3 coding DNA: TGTGCCAGCAGCTTGTTCTTAGGGGCGGGGAATCTAGCCAAAAACATTCAGTACTTC.

In this sample, this clonotype turned up a few times. The rearrangement joins TRBV24-1 to TRBJ2-7; D is possibly TRBD2 (6 bases). CDR1 and CDR2 (germline): KGHDR, SFDVKD. The CDR3 runs 15 residues. The CDR3, as DNA: TGTCCGCACCATCGGAGGGCAGGAAGCTCCTACGAGCAGTACTTC. Protein product: CPHHRRAGSSYEQYF.

There are a few counts of this clonotype. V usage is TRBV7-9 and J usage is TRBJ2-7; D is possibly TRBD1 or TRBD2 (5 bases each). There are 16 residues in the CDR3. V dropped 4 bases and J dropped 1 base, with 17 bases sitting between them. Germline-derived CDR1 and CDR2 are SEHNR and FQNEAQ (reference sequence). The CDR3 is CASSSRGDPRSYEQYF. CDR3 DNA sequence: TGTGCCAGCAGCTCCCGTGGGGACCCGAGGTCCTACGAGCAGTACTTC.

This clonotype was picked up a small number of times. The chain links TRBV19 to TRBJ2-5; the D gene is possibly TRBD2 (5 bases). Matching the DNA end better, TRBJ2-7 makes the J call doubtful. Germline loops: CDR1 LNHDA, CDR2 SQIVND (reference sequence). CDR3 length equals 19 residues. The DNA for the CDR3 is TGTGCCAGTAGTATAGGATGGACTTCCATGGGCCATGTTGACTACGAGCAGTACTTC. As protein: CASSIGWTSMGHVDYEQYF.

This clonotype has just a few counts. This chain connects TRBV12-3 or TRBV12-4 to TRBJ2-5; D remains ambiguous. Trimming cost V 3 bases and J 5 bases, with 10 bases left between them. This CDR3 contains 13 residues. This CDR3 reads CASSFGREETQYF. CDR3 coding DNA: TGTGCCAGCAGTTTCGGCCGAGAGGAGACCCAGTACTTC.

In this sample, this clonotype turned up a few times. Its ends do not fully match the called genes, so a read error is possible. V and J are TRBV29-1 and TRBJ2-5; TRBD2 matches at 14 bases. From germline, CDR1 is SQVTM and CDR2 ANQGSEA. CDR3 length: 15 residues. This CDR3 is CSVWGLAGDQGTQYF. The CDR3 nucleotides are TGCAGCGTTTGGGGACTAGCGGGGGACCAAGGGACCCAGTACTTC.

This clonotype was detected only a few times. The chain employs TRBV6-1 and TRBJ2-5, with 7 bases aligning to TRBD2. The J call could be wrong; TRBJ2-1 is a better fit for the DNA end. The CDR3 totals 15 residues. The germline V gene encodes CDR1 MNHNS and CDR2 SASEGT. The CDR3 DNA reads as TGTGCCAGCAGCCCCGGGGACTACCCATACAATGAGCAGTTCTTC. Its translation is CASSPGDYPYNEQFF.

This clonotype was seen a few times. The chain recombines TRBV5-4 with TRBJ1-1; D is unresolved. Germline lookup yields CDR1 SGHNT and CDR2 YYREEE (reference sequence). V gave up 0 bases and J gave up 5 bases, with 11 bases separating them. This CDR3 comprises 14 residues. This chain's CDR3 is CASSLALGETEAFF. The CDR3, as DNA: TGTGCCAGCAGCTTGGCCTTAGGAGAGACTGAAGCTTTCTTT.

The chain has TRBV30 and TRBJ1-1, with D possibly TRBD1 on 6 matching bases. This CDR3 is built from 12 residues. V was cut by 7 bases and J by 2 bases, with 11 bases left in between. Germline V CDR1 and CDR2: GTSNPN, SVGIG (reference sequence). CDR3 region: CASGQPNTEAFF. The DNA of the CDR3 is TGTGCCTCCGGACAGCCTAACACTGAAGCTTTCTTT.

The chain links TRBV18 to TRBJ2-7, with 7 bases lining up with TRBD1. Germline V gene data show CDR1 as KGHSH and CDR2 as LQKENI. The CDR3 spans 14 residues. V shed 3 bases and J 4 bases; nucleotides not matched to a gene: 6. CDR3: CASSPTGQTYEQYF. The CDR3, as DNA: TGTGCCAGCTCACCGACGGGACAGACTTACGAGCAGTACTTC. Complete variable domain (other parts from reference TRBV18 and TRBJ2-7): NAGVMQNPRHLVRRRGQEARLRCSPMKGHSHVYWYRQLPEEGLKFMVYLQKENIIDESGMPKERFSAEFPKEGPSILRIQQVVRGDSAAYFCASSPTGQTYEQYFGPGTRLTVT.

This clonotype appeared many times. The genes are TRBV12-3 or TRBV12-4 and TRBJ1-4; 9 bases align to TRBD1. The CDR3 has 13 amino acids. V lost 6 bases to trimming and J lost 7 bases; unmatched junction nucleotides: 3. CDR3 in DNA: TGTGCCAGCAGGGGGGACAGGGCTGAAAAACTGTTTTTT. Amino acid sequence: CASRGDRAEKLFF.

J is TRBJ2-5 and V is TRBV2; tentatively, D is TRBD2 (6 bases). Germline CDR1 and CDR2: SNHLY and FYNNEI. Trimming removed 6 bases at V and 4 bases at J, with 15 bases between. The CDR3 loop spans 14 amino acids. The CDR3 sequence is CASSVGLGRETQYF. The CDR3 DNA follows: TGTGCCAGCAGCGTGGGACTCGGCAGAGAGACCCAGTACTTC.